This TCR beta chain was recovered during a study of radiation and T cells in renal cell carcinoma. Study results and limitations: Top tumor clonotypes rose in blood 2 weeks post-radiation, then contracted.

Trimming stripped 2 bases from V and 0 bases from J, with 8 bases between. The CDR3 spans 14 residues. Germline assignment: CDR1 GTSNPN and CDR2 SVGIG (reference sequence). Of note for this clone: Its antigen is undetermined.

Generated by immunoSEQ multiplex PCR, the TCRdb table keeps only in-frame clones and is missing some. The sample has around 100,000 clones, 84% seen once; the top ten hold about 7.2%. Time point reported: blood 4 weeks post-SBRT, at nephrectomy. Sample treatment: 15 Gy SBRT to primary tumor, nephrectomy 4 weeks later. The chain recombines TRBV30 with TRBJ2-1; D remains ambiguous. The sequence was obtained from a man in his sixties with renal cell carcinoma. This material consisted of blood, taken from a patient whose treatment included radiotherapy and nephrectomy. The CDR3 reads CAWSSVRSYNEQFF. As DNA, the CDR3 is TGTGCCTGGAGTTCAGTCCGCTCCTACAATGAGCAGTTCTTC.